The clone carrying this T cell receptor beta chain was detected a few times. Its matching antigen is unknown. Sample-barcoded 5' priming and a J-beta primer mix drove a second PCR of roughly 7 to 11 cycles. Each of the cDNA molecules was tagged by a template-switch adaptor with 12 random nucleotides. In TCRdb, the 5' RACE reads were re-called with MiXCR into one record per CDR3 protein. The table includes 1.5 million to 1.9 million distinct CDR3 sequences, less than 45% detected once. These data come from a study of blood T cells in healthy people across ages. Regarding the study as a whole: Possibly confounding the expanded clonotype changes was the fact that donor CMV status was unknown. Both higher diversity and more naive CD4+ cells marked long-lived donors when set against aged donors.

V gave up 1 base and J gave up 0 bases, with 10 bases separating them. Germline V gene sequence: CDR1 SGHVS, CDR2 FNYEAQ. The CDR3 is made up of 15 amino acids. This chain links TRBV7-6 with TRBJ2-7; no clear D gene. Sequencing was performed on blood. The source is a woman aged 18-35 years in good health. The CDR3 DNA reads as TGTGCCAGCAGCTTAGGCCCCAGACACTCCTACGAGCAGTACTTC. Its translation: CASSLGPRHSYEQYF. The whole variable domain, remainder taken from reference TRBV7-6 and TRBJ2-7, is GAGVSQSPRYKVTKRGQDVALRCDPISGHVSLYWYRQALGQGPEFLTYFNYEAQQDKSGLPNDRFSAERPEGSISTLTIQRTEQRDSAMYRCASSLGPRHSYEQYFGPGTRLTVT.